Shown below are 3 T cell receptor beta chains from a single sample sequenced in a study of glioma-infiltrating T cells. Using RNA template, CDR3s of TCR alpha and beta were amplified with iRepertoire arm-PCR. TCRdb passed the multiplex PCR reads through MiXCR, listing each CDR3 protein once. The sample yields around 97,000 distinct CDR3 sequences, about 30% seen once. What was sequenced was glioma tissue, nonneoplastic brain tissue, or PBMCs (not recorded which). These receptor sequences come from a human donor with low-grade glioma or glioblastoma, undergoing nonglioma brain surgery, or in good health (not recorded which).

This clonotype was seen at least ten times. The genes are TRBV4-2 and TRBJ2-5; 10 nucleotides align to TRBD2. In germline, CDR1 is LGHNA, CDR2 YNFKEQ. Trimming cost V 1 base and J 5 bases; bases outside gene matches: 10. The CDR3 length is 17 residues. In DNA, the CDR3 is TGTGCCAGCAGCCAAGTTTGGGCTAGCGGGGGACGGGAGACCCAGTACTTC. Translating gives CASSQVWASGGRETQYF.

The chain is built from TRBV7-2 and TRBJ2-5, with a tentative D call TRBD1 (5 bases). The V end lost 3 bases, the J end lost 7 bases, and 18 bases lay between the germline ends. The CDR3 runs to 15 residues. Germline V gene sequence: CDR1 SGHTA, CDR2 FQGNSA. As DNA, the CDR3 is TGTGCCAGCAGCTTCAAAGGTTGGGGCCCTTGGACCCAGTACTTC. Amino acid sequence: CASSFKGWGPWTQYF.

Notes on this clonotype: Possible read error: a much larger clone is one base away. CDR3 nucleotides: TGTGCTAGCAGCTTACCGGGGTACAATGAGCAGCTCTTC. Translation gives CASSLPGYNEQLF. The V and J genes are TRBV7-7 and TRBJ2-1; D possibly corresponds to TRBD2 (5 bases). The germline CDR1 and CDR2 sequences are SSHAT and FNYEAQ (reference sequence). The CDR3 runs 13 residues.